Following are 29 T cell receptor beta chains from one sample sequenced in a study of CD8 T cells in Susac syndrome (dated by TCRdb to between 2018 and 2020). Library preparation used the immunoSEQ multiplex PCR assay. RNA was extracted using the RNeasy kit, and roughly 0.5 to 1 microgram was reverse transcribed with random hexamers. Clones were called with MiXCR by TCRdb after fastp trimmed the public reads at Q25, and only in-frame beta chains were retained. Rows are unified per CDR3 protein, each entry keeping the most common DNA and genes. This sample has about 70,000 distinct CDR3 sequences in its table, and approximately 95% of those were observed once. Approximately 0.25% of the sample lies in the top ten. The sequenced sample consisted of CD8+ T cells from PBMCs. Every receptor here comes from a human donor in good health.

V is TRBV15 and J is TRBJ2-5; D remains unclear. Germline V gene lookup returns CDR1 LNHNV and CDR2 YYDKDF (reference sequence). V was pared by 1 base and J by 3 bases, with 9 bases between. The CDR3 is made up of 14 amino acids. The CDR3 DNA is TGTGCCACCAGCAGAGTGGGCGGAAAAGAGACCCAGTACTTC. Encoded protein: CATSRVGGKETQYF. Variable domain in full (rest from reference TRBV15 and TRBJ2-5): DAMVIQNPRYQVTQFGKPVTLSCSQTLNHNVMYWYQQKSSQAPKLLFHYYDKDFNNEADTPDNFQSRRPNTSFCFLDIRSPGLGDTAMYLCATSRVGGKETQYFGPGTRLLVL.

The genes are TRBV3-1 and TRBJ2-3, with D possibly TRBD2 on 6 matching bases. The CDR3 is made up of 16 amino acids. With 1 base removed from V and 1 base from J, the gap between germline ends came to 12 bases. The germline gives CDR1 LGHDT, CDR2 YNNKEL (reference sequence). The CDR3 region has the DNA TGTGCCAGCAGCCAAGGGTCTAGCGAAGGCACAGATACGCAGTATTTT. Translated, it gives CASSQGSSEGTDTQYF.

The J gene is TRBJ2-1, the V gene TRBV4-3; D is ambiguous. Per the germline V gene, CDR1 is LGHNA and CDR2 is YSLEER. The CDR3 contains 13 residues. V gave up 0 bases and J gave up 8 bases, with 8 bases separating them. The CDR3 region is CASSQDIGYEQFF. The CDR3 DNA reads as TGCGCCAGCAGCCAAGATATAGGTTATGAGCAGTTCTTC.

V gene TRBV7-9 combines with J gene TRBJ2-5, with a tentative D call TRBD2 (6 bases). Trimming took off 5 bases at V and 0 bases at J, with 19 bases between the two ends. The CDR3 is made up of 17 amino acids. The V gene's germline CDR1 is SEHNR and CDR2 FQNEAQ (reference sequence). The CDR3 is CASSHSIGGDHQETQYF. The CDR3 bases are TGTGCCAGCAGCCACTCCATTGGCGGGGACCACCAAGAGACCCAGTACTTC.

This clonotype was seen just once. V is TRBV12-3 or TRBV12-4 and J is TRBJ1-2; 7 positions agree with TRBD1. This CDR3 is 12 amino acids long. With 5 bases clipped from V and 6 bases from J, the junction kept 3 bases outside the gene matches. For the CDR3, the DNA is TGTGCCAGCAGTGTTGACAGGGATGGCTACACCTTC. This codes for CASSVDRDGYTF.

CDR3 DNA sequence: TGTGCCAGCTCACCACAAAAGACACCGGCCTATGAGCAGTTCTTC. Its protein product is CASSPQKTPAYEQFF. The V call is TRBV18, the J call TRBJ2-1; the D is unclear. The CDR3 sequence is 15 residues long. Between the trimmed V and J ends, which lost 1 base and 8 bases, there was a span of 15 bases. Germline assignment: CDR1 KGHSH and CDR2 LQKENI.

This chain joins TRBV7-9 and TRBJ2-5; D is perhaps TRBD1 (5 bases). Trimming left V 6 bases short and J 1 base short, with 18 bases between. The germline V gene encodes CDR1 SEHNR and CDR2 FQNEAQ (reference sequence). This CDR3 has 16 residues. CDR3 region: CASSQSPPDIQETQYF. The CDR3 coding sequence is TGTGCCAGCAGTCAGTCCCCACCGGACATCCAAGAGACCCAGTACTTC.

In nucleotides, the CDR3 is TGTGCCTGGAGCGTAGGGGACAGTACGCAGTATTTT. Protein: CAWSVGDSTQYF. The chain combines TRBV30 with TRBJ2-3; 7 bases fit TRBD1. CDR1 and CDR2 (germline): GTSNPN, SVGIG (reference sequence). CDR3 length: 12 residues. Trimming took 3 bases from V and 8 from J; bases not matched to a gene: 5.

The genes are TRBV24-1 and TRBJ2-7; D is perhaps TRBD1 (6 bases). The CDR3 covers 16 residues. Looked up from germline, CDR1 is KGHDR and CDR2 is SFDVKD. The germline V and J ends were trimmed by 4 bases and 2 bases, with 17 bases remaining between them. This CDR3 is CATSDPAAGEPYEQYF. DNA for the CDR3: TGTGCCACCAGTGACCCCGCGGCAGGGGAACCCTACGAGCAGTACTTC.

The V and J genes are TRBV7-9 and TRBJ1-4; no definite D call. The CDR3 extends over 15 amino acids. The ends were cut back, 5 bases at V and 8 bases at J, with 18 bases in the middle. The V gene's germline CDR1 is SEHNR and CDR2 FQNEAQ (reference sequence). In DNA, the CDR3 is TGTGCCAGCAGCCCCCGATCGCAAGGGATGGAAAAACTGTTTTTT. Translated, it gives CASSPRSQGMEKLFF.

V and J are TRBV5-1 and TRBJ2-1; the D call may be TRBD1 or TRBD2 (6 bases each). Germline lookup yields CDR1 SGHRS and CDR2 YFSETQ. The CDR3 loop spans 15 amino acids. Trimming stripped 1 base from V and 8 bases from J, with 16 bases between. DNA of the CDR3: TGCGCCAGCAGCTTGAATCAGAGGGGGGTAGATGAGCAGTTCTTC. Translating gives CASSLNQRGVDEQFF. The variable domain in full, completed from reference TRBV5-1 and TRBJ2-1, reads KAGVTQTPRYLIKTRGQQVTLSCSPISGHRSVSWYQQTPGQGLQFLFEYFSETQRNKGNFPGRFSGRQFSNSRSEMNVSTLELGDSALYLCASSLNQRGVDEQFFGPGTRLTVL.

The chain is built from TRBV30 and TRBJ2-2; a weak D match, TRBD2 (5 bases). The CDR3 is 15 amino acids. The germline gives CDR1 GTSNPN, CDR2 SVGIG (reference sequence). Trimming removed 8 bases at V and 1 base at J, with 17 bases between. The CDR3 coding sequence is TGTGCCACCGTTTCGCCGGGGAGGAACACCGGGGAGCTGTTTTTT. Encoded protein: CATVSPGRNTGELFF.

J is TRBJ1-2 and V is TRBV4-1, with D tentatively TRBD1 (5 bases). V lost 3 bases, J lost 4 bases, and 15 bases lay in between. Germline V gene data show CDR1 as MGHRA and CDR2 as YSYEKL. This CDR3 comprises 15 residues. The CDR3 DNA is TGCGCCAGCAGCCACGGGGACGGTATAATCTATGGCTACACCTTC. Protein product: CASSHGDGIIYGYTF.

The chain links TRBV7-9 to TRBJ1-2; D is perhaps TRBD1 (6 bases). Trimming took off 1 base at V and 6 bases at J, with 12 bases between the two ends. CDR1 and CDR2 (germline): SEHNR, FQNEAQ (reference sequence). This CDR3 is 14 amino acids long. The CDR3 region is CASSLGGRLDGYTF. The CDR3 DNA reads as TGTGCCAGCAGCTTAGGGGGGCGCCTGGATGGCTACACCTTC.

This clonotype was recorded once. The DNA for the CDR3 is TGTGCCACCTGGAAGGGAACTGAAGCTTTCTTT. Amino acid sequence: CATWKGTEAFF. This sequence joins TRBV2 and TRBJ1-1, with D unclear. The V end lost 10 bases, the J end lost 5 bases, and 11 bases lay between the germline ends. Germline V gene lookup returns CDR1 SNHLY and CDR2 FYNNEI. This CDR3 has 11 residues.

The V gene is TRBV23-1, the J gene TRBJ1-2; D gene ambiguous. TRBV23-1 is marked as an open reading frame, function uncertain. This CDR3 is 13 amino acids long. The V end was cut by 2 bases, the J end by 6 bases, with 10 bases between. CDR3 sequence reads: CASSQPDRDGYTF. CDR3 sequence (DNA): TGCGCCAGCAGTCAACCCGACCGGGATGGCTACACCTTC.

As concerns this clonotype: Germline is not matched at one junction end, which may reflect a read error. The V gene is TRBV14, the J gene TRBJ2-1, with D possibly being TRBD1 or TRBD2 (5 bases each). This CDR3 region has 12 residues. Germline-derived CDR1 and CDR2 are SGHDN and FVKESK. The CDR3 region has the DNA TGTGCCAGCAGCCAAGACCCCAGGGAGAGGATCTTC. Translating gives CASSQDPRERIF.

The chain employs TRBV7-6 and TRBJ2-7; 7 positions match TRBD1. V was clipped by 4 bases and J by 4 bases; unmatched bases: 4. From germline, CDR1 is SGHVS and CDR2 FNYEAQ. The CDR3 has 13 residues. CDR3 coding DNA: TGTGCCAGCAGCTCACAACAGGGGTACGAGCAGTACGTC. It is translated as CASSSQQGYEQYV.

The V and J genes are TRBV10-3 and TRBJ2-1, with TRBD2 identical over 13 bases. The germline gives CDR1 ENHRY, CDR2 SYGVKD. This CDR3 has 16 amino acids. V was clipped by 2 bases and J by 4 bases; unmatched bases: 2. This CDR3 is CAISETGLAGYNEQFF. The DNA for the CDR3 is TGTGCCATCAGTGAGACGGGACTAGCGGGATACAATGAGCAGTTCTTC.

The rearrangement links TRBV5-6 to TRBJ1-5, with D possibly TRBD1 on 6 matching bases. Germline V gene lookup returns CDR1 SGHDT and CDR2 YYEEEE. Trimming removed 4 bases at V and 6 bases at J, with 11 bases between. The CDR3 spans 13 residues. The CDR3 region is CASSVGGRQPQHF. CDR3 nucleotides: TGTGCCAGCAGCGTGGGGGGGCGTCAGCCCCAGCATTTT.

This clonotype was seen a single time. The rearrangement uses TRBV7-3 and TRBJ2-1; TRBD2 matches 9 bases. With 0 bases clipped from V and 7 bases from J, the junction kept 7 bases outside the gene matches. CDR3 length equals 16 residues. Germline assignment: CDR1 SGHTA and CDR2 FQGTGA. The CDR3: CASSLTPAGGLNEQFF. The CDR3 DNA reads as TGTGCCAGCAGCTTAACTCCGGCGGGGGGGCTGAATGAGCAGTTCTTC.

The rearrangement joins TRBV6-2 or TRBV6-3 to TRBJ2-1; unclear D gene. Germline V gene data show CDR1 as MNHEY and CDR2 as SVGEGT. This CDR3 spans 12 amino acids. V dropped 2 bases and J dropped 10 bases, with 9 bases sitting between them. CDR3 DNA sequence: TGTGCCAGCAGTTACGATCCCGGAGAGCAGTTCTTC. It is translated as CASSYDPGEQFF.

This clonotype appeared once. The rearrangement joins TRBV19 to TRBJ1-5; D unclear. Germline assignment: CDR1 LNHDA and CDR2 SQIVND (reference sequence). The CDR3 runs 15 residues. The germline V and J ends were trimmed by 5 bases and 4 bases, with 15 bases remaining between them. The CDR3 region has the DNA TGTGCCAGTAGTTTTGGCCTAATCGGGAATCAGCCCCAGCATTTT. Encoded protein: CASSFGLIGNQPQHF.

The V call is TRBV4-1, the J call TRBJ2-1; D remains unclear. The V and J ends lost 1 base and 10 bases respectively, with 8 bases between them. Looked up from germline, CDR1 is MGHRA and CDR2 is YSYEKL. This CDR3 comprises 12 residues. This chain's CDR3 is CASSQALGEQFF. The CDR3 DNA sequence: TGCGCCAGCAGCCAAGCCCTCGGGGAGCAGTTCTTC.

This chain links TRBV29-1 with TRBJ2-7; tentative D call: TRBD2 (5 bases). The CDR3 runs 13 residues. CDR1 is SQVTM and CDR2 is ANQGSEA in the germline V gene. V gave up 5 bases and J gave up 4 bases, with 15 bases separating them. In DNA form, the CDR3 reads TGCAGCGTTTCGAAAGCCTGGGAGTACGAGCAGTACTTC. Protein product: CSVSKAWEYEQYF.

The genes are TRBV4-1 and TRBJ2-7; TRBD1 or TRBD2 may be the D gene (5 bases each). V was trimmed by 0 bases and J by 5 bases, leaving 14 bases between them. Germline V lookup: CDR1 MGHRA, CDR2 YSYEKL. CDR3 length: 15 residues. The CDR3 nucleotides read TGCGCCAGCAGCCAAGATGGGGCACGGCGGGACGAGCAGTACTTC. This gives the protein CASSQDGARRDEQYF.

The CDR3 DNA sequence: TGTGCCAGTAGGAGGGGGGGCACTGAAGCTTTCTTT. The encoded protein is CASRRGGTEAFF. The chain employs TRBV6-1 and TRBJ1-1, with a possible D match to TRBD1 (6 bases). In germline, CDR1 is MNHNS, CDR2 SASEGT. V was trimmed by 9 bases and J by 4 bases, leaving 12 bases between them. The CDR3 contains 12 residues.

The gene calls are TRBV5-1 and TRBJ1-1; D remains ambiguous. The germline V and J ends were trimmed by 5 bases and 2 bases, with 7 bases remaining between them. The germline V gene encodes CDR1 SGHRS and CDR2 YFSETQ. The CDR3 is 12 residues long. CDR3 sequence: CASRMINTEAFF. CDR3 sequence (DNA): TGCGCCAGCAGAATGATCAACACTGAAGCTTTCTTT.

The V gene is TRBV28, the J gene TRBJ2-5, with D unclear. V lost 5 bases, J lost 1 base, and 14 bases lay in between. Germline values: CDR1 MDHEN, CDR2 SYDVKM. This CDR3 region has 15 residues. This CDR3 is CASSPLVLGQETQYF. The CDR3 DNA is TGTGCCAGCAGTCCCCTGGTATTGGGCCAAGAGACCCAGTACTTC.